These T cell receptor beta chains were read from a single sample in a study of siplizumab effects on memory and regulatory T cells. Sequencing used immunoSEQ multiplex PCR; TCRdb keeps in-frame clones, though not all of them. The data contain about 110,000 clones, approximately 90% of them singletons. Sequenced material: Tregs sorted from blood. The receptors originated from a human donor in good health. CDR3s include the opening cysteine and the closing phenylalanine or tryptophan. The order of the fields is clone size, D gene, V gene, J gene, CDR3 DNA, CDR3 protein. A D gene is named only where the DNA matches it firmly. Clone size is not always given. Where it is, it says once, few, many or a class for expanded clones.

abundance: -; d_gene: TRBD1; v_gene: TRBV6-1; j_gene: TRBJ1-2; CDR3nt: TGTGCCAGCAGCCGGACAGGGTACAATGGCTACACCTTC; CDR3aa: CASSRTGYNGYTF
abundance: -; d_gene: -; v_gene: TRBV7-3; j_gene: TRBJ2-1; CDR3nt: TGTGCCAGCAGCTTAACGGGTATTTCCTCTGGGGTCAATGAGCAGTTCTTC; CDR3aa: CASSLTGISSGVNEQFF
abundance: -; d_gene: -; v_gene: TRBV6-1; j_gene: TRBJ2-5; CDR3nt: TGTGCCAGCGGACCGGGACTTCAAGAGACCCAGTACTTC; CDR3aa: CASGPGLQETQYF
abundance: -; d_gene: -; v_gene: TRBV7-9; j_gene: TRBJ1-3; CDR3nt: TGTGCCAGCAGCACCGGGACGACCATATATTTT; CDR3aa: CASSTGTTIYF
abundance: -; d_gene: -; v_gene: TRBV11-3; j_gene: TRBJ2-7; CDR3nt: TGTGCCAGCAGCTTAGGGGAGTCAGTAAGCGAGCAGTACTTC; CDR3aa: CASSLGESVSEQYF
abundance: -; d_gene: -; v_gene: TRBV20-1; j_gene: TRBJ2-7; CDR3nt: TGCAGTGCTAGTGACGACGACGAGCAGTACTTC; CDR3aa: CSASDDDEQYF
abundance: -; d_gene: -; v_gene: TRBV27; j_gene: TRBJ1-5; CDR3nt: TGTGCCAGCAGTTTGGGGGGCCGGGGCAATCAGCCCCAGCATTTT; CDR3aa: CASSLGGRGNQPQHF
abundance: -; d_gene: -; v_gene: TRBV9; j_gene: TRBJ2-3; CDR3nt: TGTGCCAGCGCCCCACTAGGAGAGGGGGCAGATACGCAGTATTTT; CDR3aa: CASAPLGEGADTQYF
abundance: -; d_gene: -; v_gene: TRBV10-2; j_gene: TRBJ2-2; CDR3nt: TGCGCCAGCAGTGACTTGGTCACCGGGGAGCTGTTTTTT; CDR3aa: CASSDLVTGELFF
abundance: -; d_gene: -; v_gene: TRBV7-9; j_gene: TRBJ1-4; CDR3nt: TGTGCCAGCAGCTTATATGCAGGGGCACATGAAAAACTGTTTTTT; CDR3aa: CASSLYAGAHEKLFF
abundance: -; d_gene: TRBD2; v_gene: TRBV5-1; j_gene: TRBJ2-7; CDR3nt: TGCGCCAGCAGCTTGTACTTCCTAGGGAGCGGGAGTTCGTACGAGCAGTACTTC; CDR3aa: CASSLYFLGSGSSYEQYF
abundance: -; d_gene: -; v_gene: TRBV5-1; j_gene: TRBJ2-7; CDR3nt: TGCGTATTCTTGGGGGGTCAATCTAAAGCCGAGCAGTACTTC; CDR3aa: CVFLGGQSKAEQYF
abundance: once; d_gene: -; v_gene: TRBV7-9; j_gene: TRBJ1-1; CDR3nt: TGTGCCAGCAGCTTAGCAGGGAACACTGAAGCTTTCTTT; CDR3aa: CASSLAGNTEAFF
abundance: -; d_gene: -; v_gene: TRBV10-3; j_gene: TRBJ2-4; CDR3nt: TGTGCCATCAGCGAGACCGGGCCCTCGATAGCCAAAAACATTCAGTACTTC; CDR3aa: CAISETGPSIAKNIQYF
abundance: -; d_gene: -; v_gene: TRBV6-1; j_gene: TRBJ1-4; CDR3nt: TGTGCCAGCACCGGTGATGGGGGGCTGGGTGAAAAACTGTTTTTT; CDR3aa: CASTGDGGLGEKLFF
abundance: -; d_gene: TRBD2; v_gene: TRBV6-5; j_gene: TRBJ2-7; CDR3nt: TGTGCCAGCAGTTACTCTAGAGCGGGAGGGCAGTACTTC; CDR3aa: CASSYSRAGGQYF
abundance: -; d_gene: TRBD2; v_gene: TRBV18; j_gene: TRBJ2-1; CDR3nt: TGTGCCAGCTCACCAACTAGCGGGGGGGCCTGGTTAAGTGAGCAGTTCTTC; CDR3aa: CASSPTSGGAWLSEQFF
abundance: once; d_gene: -; v_gene: TRBV6-5; j_gene: TRBJ2-1; CDR3nt: TGTGCCAGCGGCTCCCGACCCACCAACAATGAGCAGTTCTTC; CDR3aa: CASGSRPTNNEQFF
abundance: -; d_gene: -; v_gene: TRBV27; j_gene: TRBJ1-1; CDR3nt: TGTGCCAGCAGTTTAGTCTCCAAGAACACTGAAGCTTTCTTT; CDR3aa: CASSLVSKNTEAFF
abundance: -; d_gene: -; v_gene: TRBV19; j_gene: TRBJ1-2; CDR3nt: TGTGCCAGTAATAACAGGGCCGATGGCTACACCTTC; CDR3aa: CASNNRADGYTF
abundance: -; d_gene: -; v_gene: TRBV6-1; j_gene: TRBJ2-7; CDR3nt: TGTGCCAGCAGTATGCAGGGTACCTACGAGCAGTACTTC; CDR3aa: CASSMQGTYEQYF
abundance: -; d_gene: -; v_gene: TRBV27; j_gene: TRBJ2-2; CDR3nt: TGTGCCAGCAGTTTAAACAGGGTTGTCGGGGAGCTGTTTTTT; CDR3aa: CASSLNRVVGELFF
abundance: -; d_gene: -; v_gene: TRBV11-2; j_gene: TRBJ2-1; CDR3nt: TGTGCCAGCAGCCCAGCTCTGGGAGTGGTCAGTGAGCAGTTCTTC; CDR3aa: CASSPALGVVSEQFF
abundance: -; d_gene: -; v_gene: TRBV7-7; j_gene: TRBJ1-1; CDR3nt: TGTGCCAGCAGCTTAAGGCCCGATACTGAAGCTTTCTTT; CDR3aa: CASSLRPDTEAFF
abundance: few; d_gene: -; v_gene: TRBV20-1; j_gene: TRBJ2-5; CDR3nt: TGCAGTGCTAGTCAGACCCAGTACTTC; CDR3aa: CSASQTQYF
abundance: -; d_gene: TRBD2; v_gene: TRBV6-1; j_gene: TRBJ2-7; CDR3nt: TGTGCCAGCAGTGCAGCGGGGGGGCCAGGTGCGGAGCAGTACTTC; CDR3aa: CASSAAGGPGAEQYF
abundance: once; d_gene: -; v_gene: TRBV7-2; j_gene: TRBJ2-1; CDR3nt: TGTGCCAGCAGCTACAGGAATGAGCAGTTCTTC; CDR3aa: CASSYRNEQFF
abundance: once; d_gene: TRBD1; v_gene: TRBV6-6; j_gene: TRBJ2-7; CDR3nt: TGTGCCAGCGGCTCCCACAGGGGGTCTTACGAGCAGTACTTC; CDR3aa: CASGSHRGSYEQYF
abundance: -; d_gene: -; v_gene: TRBV4-1; j_gene: TRBJ1-2; CDR3nt: TGCGCCAGCAGCCTCCGGGGTGGCAGTTCGACCACGGACTATGGCTACACCTTC; CDR3aa: CASSLRGGSSTTDYGYTF
abundance: few; d_gene: -; v_gene: TRBV7-6; j_gene: TRBJ2-7; CDR3nt: TGTGCCAGCAGCTGGATCTCGGGGGACCACGAGCAGTACTTC; CDR3aa: CASSWISGDHEQYF
abundance: -; d_gene: TRBD2; v_gene: TRBV5-1; j_gene: TRBJ2-4; CDR3nt: TGCGCCAGCAGCCCCCCCCTGACTAGCGAGGAAACCATCGGATACATTCAGTACTTC; CDR3aa: CASSPPLTSEETIGYIQYF
abundance: -; d_gene: -; v_gene: TRBV6-5; j_gene: TRBJ1-2; CDR3nt: TGTGCCAGCAGTTACTACAGCGGGGTGAACAATGGCTACACCTTC; CDR3aa: CASSYYSGVNNGYTF
abundance: -; d_gene: -; v_gene: TRBV27; j_gene: TRBJ2-4; CDR3nt: TGTGCCAGCAGTGCCCTCCCGGTGGACATTCAGTACTTC; CDR3aa: CASSALPVDIQYF
abundance: -; d_gene: -; v_gene: TRBV5-1; j_gene: TRBJ1-2; CDR3nt: TGCGCCAGCAGCTTGGCCCTGTCTCAGGGTGTTGGCTACACCTTC; CDR3aa: CASSLALSQGVGYTF
abundance: -; d_gene: -; v_gene: TRBV6-5; j_gene: TRBJ1-2; CDR3nt: TGTGCCAGCCGGGGGACGGGCTATGGCTACACCTTC; CDR3aa: CASRGTGYGYTF
abundance: -; d_gene: TRBD1; v_gene: TRBV5-6; j_gene: TRBJ1-4; CDR3nt: TGTGCCAGCAGCCCGACAGGGGGCTGGGGTGAAAAACTGTTTTTT; CDR3aa: CASSPTGGWGEKLFF
abundance: -; d_gene: -; v_gene: TRBV6-5; j_gene: TRBJ1-4; CDR3nt: TGTGCCAGCAGTCCCCCCGCGAGGGAAAAACTGTTTTTT; CDR3aa: CASSPPAREKLFF
abundance: once; d_gene: TRBD2; v_gene: TRBV7-9; j_gene: TRBJ2-3; CDR3nt: TGTGCCAGCAGCACAAAAATAGCGGGAGGGTCCATTTTGACAGATACGCAGTATTTT; CDR3aa: CASSTKIAGGSILTDTQYF
abundance: -; d_gene: -; v_gene: TRBV10-3; j_gene: TRBJ1-1; CDR3nt: TGTGCCATCAGGCGGACAGTGGGGCGGACGAGTTTGGAAGCTTTCTTT; CDR3aa: CAIRRTVGRTSLEAFF
abundance: -; d_gene: TRBD2; v_gene: TRBV11-3; j_gene: TRBJ2-7; CDR3nt: TGTGCCAGCAGCCCGTCGGGGAGGGACGAGCAGTACTTC; CDR3aa: CASSPSGRDEQYF
abundance: -; d_gene: TRBD1; v_gene: TRBV6-1; j_gene: TRBJ1-2; CDR3nt: TGTGCCAGCAGTTTTGACAGGGACTATGGCTACACCTTC; CDR3aa: CASSFDRDYGYTF
abundance: once; d_gene: TRBD1; v_gene: TRBV9; j_gene: TRBJ1-2; CDR3nt: TGTGCCAGCAGGAGGGGGCGTCTGGAAGGCTACACCTTC; CDR3aa: CASRRGRLEGYTF
abundance: medium-sized; d_gene: -; v_gene: TRBV5-1; j_gene: TRBJ1-1; CDR3nt: TGCGCCAGCAGCTCAACTCCAGGTGGATTCCTGAACACTGAAGCTTTCTTT; CDR3aa: CASSSTPGGFLNTEAFF
abundance: -; d_gene: TRBD1; v_gene: TRBV7-9; j_gene: TRBJ2-1; CDR3nt: TGTGCCAGCAGCCTGGGACAGGTGTACAATGAGCAGTTCTTC; CDR3aa: CASSLGQVYNEQFF
abundance: -; d_gene: -; v_gene: TRBV5-4; j_gene: TRBJ2-7; CDR3nt: TGTGCCAGCAGCTTTTCTTCGTACGAGCAGTACTTC; CDR3aa: CASSFSSYEQYF
abundance: once; d_gene: -; v_gene: TRBV4-1; j_gene: TRBJ2-3; CDR3nt: TGCGCCAGCAGCCAAGAGCCAGGGTCAGATACGCAGTATTTT; CDR3aa: CASSQEPGSDTQYF
abundance: -; d_gene: TRBD1; v_gene: TRBV9; j_gene: TRBJ1-1; CDR3nt: TGTGCCAGCAGCCTCGGGACAGCGAACACTGAAGCTTTCTTT; CDR3aa: CASSLGTANTEAFF
abundance: -; d_gene: -; v_gene: TRBV5-1; j_gene: TRBJ2-1; CDR3nt: TGCGCCAGCAGCTTCGGGGGCTCCTACAATGAGCAGTTCTTC; CDR3aa: CASSFGGSYNEQFF